These T cell receptor beta chains were read from a single sample in a study of shared clonotypes between healthy human individuals. Using immunoSEQ multiplex PCR, the repertoire was profiled, and TCRdb retains in-frame clones only, with some absent. Of around 2,000,000 clones in the sample, 85% to 95% were seen once. The sample taken for sequencing was naive CD8+ T cells sorted from blood. The receptors stem from a man between 18 and 35 years old in good health. The CDR3 runs from the conserved cysteine through the conserved F or W. The D gene is left open where the match is weak. Rows give clone size only sometimes, using once, few, many, or a class for an expanded clone.

abundance	d_gene	v_gene	j_gene	CDR3aa	CDR3nt
few	.	TRBV7-8	TRBJ2-1	CASRSDYSAINEQFF	TGTGCCAGCAGGTCGGATTATAGCGCTATCAATGAGCAGTTCTTC
.	.	TRBV9	TRBJ2-7	CASSTGSSYEQYF	TGTGCCAGCAGCACAGGGAGCTCCTACGAGCAGTACTTC
.	TRBD2	TRBV27	TRBJ2-1	CASSLLSPSGVYNEQFF	TGTGCCAGCAGTTTATTGTCCCCTAGCGGGGTTTACAATGAGCAGTTCTTC
once	.	TRBV7-9	TRBJ2-4	CASSLSGLPTKNIQYF	TGTGCCAGCAGCTTATCGGGACTGCCGACCAAAAACATTCAGTACTTC
.	.	TRBV5-6	TRBJ2-3	CASSMDGLTDTQYF	TGTGCCAGCAGCATGGACGGACTCACAGATACGCAGTATTTT
few	.	TRBV28	TRBJ1-2	CASSFRGPANYGYTF	TGTGCCAGCAGTTTCCGCGGACCAGCTAACTATGGCTACACCTTC
.	.	TRBV9	TRBJ1-2	CASSVVSDGYTF	TGTGCCAGCAGCGTAGTCTCGGATGGCTACACCTTC
.	.	TRBV19	TRBJ1-2	CASLNPGRPIYGYTF	TGTGCCAGTTTGAATCCGGGACGTCCGATCTATGGCTACACCTTC
.	TRBD1	TRBV27	TRBJ2-7	CASSVGQVSYEQYF	TGTGCCAGCAGTGTGGGACAGGTATCCTACGAGCAGTACTTC
.	.	TRBV11-3	TRBJ2-7	CASSLDPPGEQYF	TGTGCCAGCAGCTTAGACCCGCCAGGGGAGCAGTACTTC
.	TRBD2	TRBV2	TRBJ2-7	CASSVLAGETYEQYF	TGTGCCAGCAGTGTGTTAGCGGGAGAAACCTACGAGCAGTACTTC
.	TRBD1	TRBV30	TRBJ1-5	CAWSSGTGSNQPQHF	TGTGCCTGGAGTTCCGGGACAGGGTCCAATCAGCCCCAGCATTTT
.	.	TRBV5-6	TRBJ2-7	CASSLGPTGAYEQYF	TGTGCCAGCAGCTTGGGACCCACAGGCGCCTACGAGCAGTACTTC
.	TRBD1	TRBV27	TRBJ2-7	CASSLWAGGAYEQYF	TGTGCCAGCAGTTTATGGGCAGGGGGCGCCTACGAGCAGTACTTC
.	.	TRBV5-1	TRBJ1-4	CASSLEKLTGVNEKLFF	TGCGCCAGCAGCTTGGAAAAACTGACAGGAGTTAATGAAAAACTGTTTTTT
.	.	TRBV11-2	TRBJ2-5	CASSLDPSETQYF	TGTGCCAGCAGCTTAGATCCATCAGAGACCCAGTACTTC
.	.	TRBV13	TRBJ2-5	CASSRAGTQETQYF	TGTGCCAGCAGCCGGGCGGGGACGCAAGAGACCCAGTACTTC
.	.	TRBV2	TRBJ2-2	CASSETLSSWTGELFF	TGTGCCAGCAGTGAAACCCTCAGCTCGTGGACCGGGGAGCTGTTTTTT
once	TRBD2	TRBV6-1	TRBJ2-1	CASSELAGGGYNEQFF	TGTGCCAGCAGTGAACTGGCGGGAGGTGGCTACAATGAGCAGTTCTTC
.	.	TRBV19	TRBJ2-5	CASSIRGGVETQYF	TGTGCCAGTAGTATAAGAGGAGGGGTGGAGACCCAGTACTTC
.	TRBD1	TRBV4-2	TRBJ2-7	CASSEPGTGADEQYF	TGTGCCAGCAGCGAACCGGGGACAGGGGCCGACGAGCAGTACTTC
.	.	TRBV21-1	TRBJ2-2	CASPPRAGELFF	TGTGCCAGCCCACCGCGGGCCGGGGAGCTGTTTTTT
few	.	TRBV7-9	TRBJ1-5	CASSLGQGVQPQHF	TGTGCCAGCAGCTTAGGTCAGGGAGTACAGCCCCAGCATTTT
once	TRBD2	TRBV4-1	TRBJ2-7	CASSQTSDYEQYF	TGCGCCAGCAGCCAAACTAGCGACTACGAGCAGTACTTC
.	.	TRBV5-4	TRBJ1-2	CASSEGLDYTF	TGTGCCAGCAGCGAGGGACTTGACTACACCTTC
.	.	TRBV5-4	TRBJ2-3	CASSLAYSETDTQYF	TGTGCCAGCAGCTTGGCTTACTCGGAGACAGATACGCAGTATTTT
.	.	TRBV29-1	TRBJ2-1	CSVEDLATSSYNEQFF	TGCAGCGTTGAAGATCTGGCGACGAGCTCCTACAATGAGCAGTTCTTC
few	.	TRBV10-3	TRBJ2-1	CAISDGWDEQFF	TGTGCCATCAGTGACGGTTGGGATGAGCAGTTCTTC
.	TRBD2	TRBV15	TRBJ2-1	CATRTSISYNEQFF	TGTGCCACCCGGACTAGCATCTCCTACAATGAGCAGTTCTTC
.	.	TRBV7-9	TRBJ2-4	CASSDGLTGQNIQYF	TGTGCCAGCAGCGACGGACTCACGGGACAAAACATTCAGTACTTC
once	.	TRBV29-1	TRBJ2-1	CSVGVNHNEQFF	TGCAGCGTTGGAGTCAACCACAATGAGCAGTTCTTC
.	.	TRBV5-8	TRBJ1-1	CASSRTGTEAFF	TGTGCCAGCAGCAGAACAGGCACTGAAGCTTTCTTT
.	.	TRBV5-4	TRBJ2-7	CASSLDYGEQYF	TGTGCCAGCAGCCTGGACTACGGCGAGCAGTACTTC
.	TRBD1	TRBV7-6	TRBJ2-7	CASSLADRVGTYEQYF	TGTGCCAGCAGCTTAGCGGACAGGGTCGGCACCTACGAGCAGTACTTC
.	.	TRBV5-6	TRBJ2-7	CASSLALGGSSYEQYF	TGTGCCAGCAGCTTGGCTCTAGGAGGGAGCTCCTACGAGCAGTACTTC
.	TRBD2	TRBV5-1	TRBJ2-3	CASSLIPSGVEDTQYF	TGCGCCAGCAGCTTGATCCCTAGCGGGGTTGAAGATACGCAGTATTTT
.	.	TRBV7-8	TRBJ2-1	CASTPRLPGQSYNEQFF	TGTGCCAGCACCCCCCGGTTGCCGGGACAATCCTACAATGAGCAGTTCTTC